This T cell receptor beta chain was sequenced in a study of cytomegalovirus exposure and HLA in healthy donors. This CDR3 has 14 residues. Trimming removed 4 bases from V and 1 base from J, with 11 bases in between. Germline CDR1 and CDR2: SGHRS and YFSETQ. As to this clone: The antigen is not known.

General study results and limits: Whilst most TCR sequences proved rare, a subset of public TCRs occurred across many donors. Some V segments, including TRBV6-2 and TRBV6-3, were excluded as indistinguishable.

The PCR had 60 Vbeta and 13 Jbeta primers. Some clones are missing from TCRdb's copy, which holds only in-frame ones; the method was immunoSEQ multiplex PCR. The sample records around 130,000 clones, 80% to 90% being singletons. Specimen: PBMCs. The chain joins TRBV5-1 to TRBJ2-5; weak D call: TRBD2 (6 bases). The TCR sequence derives from a man in his forties or fifties in good health and CMV-seronegative. The CDR3, as DNA: TGCGCCAGCAGCGTTGGACTAATCCAAGAGACCCAGTACTTC. It codes for CASSVGLIQETQYF. The entire variable domain, with the rest obtained from reference TRBV5-1 and TRBJ2-5, is as follows: KAGVTQTPRYLIKTRGQQVTLSCSPISGHRSVSWYQQTPGQGLQFLFEYFSETQRNKGNFPGRFSGRQFSNSRSEMNVSTLELGDSALYLCASSVGLIQETQYFGPGTRLLVL.